This T cell receptor (beta chain) stems from a study of monozygotic twins with inflammatory bowel disease. Each of TCRalpha and TCRbeta cDNA went through two nested PCRs, lasting approximately 16 and 10 cycles. TCRdb reprocessed the 5' RACE reads; each CDR3 protein has one entry and no DNA is given. This sample's table reports hundreds of thousands of distinct CDR3 sequences. This CDR3 has 16 amino acids. The germline CDR1 and CDR2 sequences are MDHEN and SYDVKM. V gene TRBV28 combines with J gene TRBJ2-1; TCRdb proposes TRBD2, but this gene call is untestable without DNA. The receptor's source is a human donor with ulcerative colitis or Crohn's disease, or a healthy co-twin of an affected twin (not recorded which). Material: blood. The CDR3 loop is CASLPAFRGSYNEQFF.